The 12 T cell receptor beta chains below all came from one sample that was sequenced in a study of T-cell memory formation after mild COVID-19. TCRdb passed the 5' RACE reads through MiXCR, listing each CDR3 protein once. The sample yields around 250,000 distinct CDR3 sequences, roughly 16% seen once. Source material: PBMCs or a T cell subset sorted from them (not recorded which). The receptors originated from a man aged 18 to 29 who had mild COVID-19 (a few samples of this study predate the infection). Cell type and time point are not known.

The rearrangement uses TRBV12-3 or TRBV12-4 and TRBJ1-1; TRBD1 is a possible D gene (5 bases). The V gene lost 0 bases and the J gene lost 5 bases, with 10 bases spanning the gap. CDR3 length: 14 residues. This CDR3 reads CASSLAGALTEAFF. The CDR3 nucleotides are TGTGCCAGCAGTTTAGCAGGGGCTTTGACTGAAGCTTTCTTT.

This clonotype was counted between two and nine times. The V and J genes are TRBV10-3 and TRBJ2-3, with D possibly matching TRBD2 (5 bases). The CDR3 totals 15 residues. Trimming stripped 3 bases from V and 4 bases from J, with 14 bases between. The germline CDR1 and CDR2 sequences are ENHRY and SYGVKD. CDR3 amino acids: CAISERVIGADTQYF. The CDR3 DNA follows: TGTGCCATCAGTGAACGGGTTATCGGGGCAGATACGCAGTATTTT.

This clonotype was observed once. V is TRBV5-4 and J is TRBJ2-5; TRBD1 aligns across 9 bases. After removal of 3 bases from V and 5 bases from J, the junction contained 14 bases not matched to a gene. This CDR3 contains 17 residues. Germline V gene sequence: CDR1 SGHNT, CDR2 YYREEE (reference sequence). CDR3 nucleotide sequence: TGTGCCAGCAGCTCGGAGGCTGGGACAGGGTCTCTGGAGACCCAGTACTTC. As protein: CASSSEAGTGSLETQYF.

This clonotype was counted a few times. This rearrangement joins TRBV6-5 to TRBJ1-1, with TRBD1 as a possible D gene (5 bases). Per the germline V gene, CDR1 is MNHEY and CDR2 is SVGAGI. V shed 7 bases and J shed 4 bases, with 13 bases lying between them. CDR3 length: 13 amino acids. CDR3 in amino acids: CASTTRGTTEAFF. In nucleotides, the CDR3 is TGTGCCAGCACCACGCGGGGGACCACTGAAGCTTTCTTT.

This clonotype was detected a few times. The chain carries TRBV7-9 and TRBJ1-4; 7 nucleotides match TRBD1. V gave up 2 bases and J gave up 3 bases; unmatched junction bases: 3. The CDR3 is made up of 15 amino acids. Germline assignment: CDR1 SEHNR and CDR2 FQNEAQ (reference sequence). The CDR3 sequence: CASSLSQGPNEKLFF. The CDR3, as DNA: TGTGCCAGCAGCTTATCACAGGGGCCTAATGAAAAACTGTTTTTT. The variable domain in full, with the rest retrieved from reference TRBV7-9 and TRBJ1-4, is DTGVSQNPRHKITKRGQNVTFRCDPISEHNRLYWYRQTLGQGPEFLTYFQNEAQLEKSRLLSDRFSAERPKGSFSTLEIQRTEQGDSAMYLCASSLSQGPNEKLFFGSGTQLSVL.

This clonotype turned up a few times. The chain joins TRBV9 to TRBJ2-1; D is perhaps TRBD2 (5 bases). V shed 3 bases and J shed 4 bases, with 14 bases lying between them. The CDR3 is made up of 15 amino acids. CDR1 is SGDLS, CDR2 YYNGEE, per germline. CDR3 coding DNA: TGTGCCAGCAGCGCCGGATCGGGGTCATACAATGAGCAGTTCTTC. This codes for CASSAGSGSYNEQFF.

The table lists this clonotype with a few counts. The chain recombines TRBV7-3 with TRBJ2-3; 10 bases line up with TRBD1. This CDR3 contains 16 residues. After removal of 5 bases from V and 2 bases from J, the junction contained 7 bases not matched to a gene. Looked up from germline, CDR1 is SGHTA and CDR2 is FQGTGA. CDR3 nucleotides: TGTGCCAGCAGCCTCGGGACAGGGGATATCACAGATACGCAGTATTTT. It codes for CASSLGTGDITDTQYF.

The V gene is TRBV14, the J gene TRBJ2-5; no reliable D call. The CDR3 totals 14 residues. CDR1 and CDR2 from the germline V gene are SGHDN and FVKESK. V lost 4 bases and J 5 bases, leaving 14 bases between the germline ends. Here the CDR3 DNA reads TGTGCCAGCAGCCGCACACACGGTCGGGAGACCCAGTACTTC. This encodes CASSRTHGRETQYF. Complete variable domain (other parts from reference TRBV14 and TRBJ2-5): EAGVTQFPSHSVIEKGQTVTLRCDPISGHDNLYWYRRVMGKEIKFLLHFVKESKQDESGMPNNRFLAERTGGTYSTLKVQPAELEDSGVYFCASSRTHGRETQYFGPGTRLLVL.

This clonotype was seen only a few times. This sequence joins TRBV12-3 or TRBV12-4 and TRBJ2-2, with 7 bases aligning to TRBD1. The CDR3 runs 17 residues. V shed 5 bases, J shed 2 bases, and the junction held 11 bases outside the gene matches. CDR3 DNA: TGTGCCAGCAGTACCACAGGGGCGCTAGCCAACACCGGGGAGCTGTTTTTT. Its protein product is CASSTTGALANTGELFF.

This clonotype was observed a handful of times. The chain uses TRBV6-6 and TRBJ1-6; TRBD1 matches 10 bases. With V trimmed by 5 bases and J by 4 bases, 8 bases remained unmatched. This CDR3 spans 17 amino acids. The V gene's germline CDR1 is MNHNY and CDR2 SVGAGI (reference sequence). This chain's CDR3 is CASSPFRDRGYNSPLHF. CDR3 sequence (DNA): TGTGCCAGCAGTCCGTTCAGGGACAGGGGTTATAATTCACCCCTCCACTTT.

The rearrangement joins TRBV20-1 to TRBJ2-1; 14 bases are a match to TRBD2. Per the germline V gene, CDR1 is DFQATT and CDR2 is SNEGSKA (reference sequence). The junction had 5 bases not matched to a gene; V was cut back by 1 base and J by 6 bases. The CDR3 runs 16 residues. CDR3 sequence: CSARASTSGGANEQFF. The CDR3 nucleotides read TGCAGTGCTAGAGCTTCGACTAGCGGGGGGGCCAATGAGCAGTTCTTC.

CDR3 in amino acids: CASSPDPDNEQFF. The CDR3 bases are TGCGCCAGCAGCCCCGATCCCGACAATGAGCAGTTCTTC. This chain connects TRBV5-1 to TRBJ2-1; no reliable D call. The CDR3 length is 13 residues. The V end lost 4 bases, the J end lost 5 bases, and 10 bases lay between the germline ends. Germline CDR1 reads SGHRS; CDR2 reads YFSETQ.